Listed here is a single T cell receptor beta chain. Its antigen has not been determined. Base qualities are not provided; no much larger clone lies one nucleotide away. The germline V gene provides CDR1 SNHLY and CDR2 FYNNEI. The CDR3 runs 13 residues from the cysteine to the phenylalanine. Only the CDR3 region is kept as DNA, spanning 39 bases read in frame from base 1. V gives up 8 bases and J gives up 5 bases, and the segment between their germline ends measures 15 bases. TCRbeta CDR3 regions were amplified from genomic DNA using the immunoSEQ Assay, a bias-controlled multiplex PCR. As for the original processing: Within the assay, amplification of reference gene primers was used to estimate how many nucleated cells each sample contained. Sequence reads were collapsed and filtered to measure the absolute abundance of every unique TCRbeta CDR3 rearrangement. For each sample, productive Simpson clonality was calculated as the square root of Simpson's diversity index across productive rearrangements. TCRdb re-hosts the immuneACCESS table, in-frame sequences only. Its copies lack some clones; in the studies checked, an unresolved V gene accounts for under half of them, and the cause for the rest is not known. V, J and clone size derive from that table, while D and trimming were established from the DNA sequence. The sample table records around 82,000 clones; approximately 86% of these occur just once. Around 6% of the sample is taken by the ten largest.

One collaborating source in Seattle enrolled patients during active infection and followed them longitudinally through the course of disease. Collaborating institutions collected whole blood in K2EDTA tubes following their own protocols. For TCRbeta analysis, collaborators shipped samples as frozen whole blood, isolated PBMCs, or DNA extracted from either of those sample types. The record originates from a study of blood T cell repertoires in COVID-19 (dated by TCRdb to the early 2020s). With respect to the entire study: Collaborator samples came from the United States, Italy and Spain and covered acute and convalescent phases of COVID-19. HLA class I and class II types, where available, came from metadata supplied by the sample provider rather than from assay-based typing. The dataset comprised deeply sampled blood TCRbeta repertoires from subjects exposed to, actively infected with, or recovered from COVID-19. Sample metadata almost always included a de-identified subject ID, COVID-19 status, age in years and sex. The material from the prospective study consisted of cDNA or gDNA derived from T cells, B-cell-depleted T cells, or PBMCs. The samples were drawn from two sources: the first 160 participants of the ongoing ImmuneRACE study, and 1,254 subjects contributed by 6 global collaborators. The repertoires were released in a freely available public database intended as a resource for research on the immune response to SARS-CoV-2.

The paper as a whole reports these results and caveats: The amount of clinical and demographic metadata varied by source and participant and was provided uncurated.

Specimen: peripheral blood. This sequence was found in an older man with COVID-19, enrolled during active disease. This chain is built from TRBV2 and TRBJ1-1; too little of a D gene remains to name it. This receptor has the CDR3 CASLKEVGTEAFF. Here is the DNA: TGTGCCAGCCTGAAAGAGGTTGGGACTGAAGCTTTCTTT.